One T cell receptor beta chain is described in this entry. The sample is drawn from a study of blood T cell repertoires in COVID-19. Across the whole study: Samples taken during acute and convalescent COVID-19 were collected in the United States, Italy and Spain.

Generated by immunoSEQ multiplex PCR, the TCRdb table keeps only in-frame clones and is missing some. The table lists 250,000 to 300,000 clones, 84% of them singletons. This CDR3 comprises 13 residues. V lost 5 bases, J lost 8 bases, and 15 bases lay in between. CDR1 is SGHTA and CDR2 is FQGNSA in the germline V gene. The origin of this receptor is a man younger than 40 with acute COVID-19. The gene calls are TRBV7-2 and TRBJ1-1; D not resolved. The material sequenced was PBMCs or T cells enriched from blood (not recorded which). The CDR3 sequence: CASSPRLRQEAFF. The CDR3 nucleotides are TGTGCCAGCAGCCCAAGGCTCAGACAAGAAGCTTTCTTT.